The following is a T cell receptor (beta chain) sequence with its context. Its cognate antigen has yet to be identified. Per-base qualities were not stored, and no clone one base away is much larger. CDR1 and CDR2 are drawn from the germline V gene (reference sequence): LNHDA, SQIVND. The CDR3, cysteine through phenylalanine, is 16 amino acids long. Just CDR3 DNA is preserved here, 48 bases in frame from base 1. Trimming removed 6 bases from V and 1 base from J; the gene matches leave 9 bases unexplained. This specimen comes from a study of beta chain features in type 1 diabetes (dated by TCRdb to 2017 to 2018). With regard to the full study: Mean age, gender distribution, total cell number and subset yield did not differ between patients and healthy donors. Across all samples, 107,917,701 sorted cells were examined, and cell number per subset correlated strongly with RNA yield. Whereas all 30 or so donors provided naive and central memory subsets, regulatory and stem cell-like memory subsets were isolated from just 8 patients and about 8 healthy donors. The study compared TCRB repertoires of sorted circulating CD4+ T cell subsets between recently diagnosed type 1 diabetes patients and matched healthy donors. What the research found in general, with its limitations: Naive, central memory and regulatory TCRB repertoires appeared more similar among patients than among healthy donors. PCR may preferentially amplify shorter templates, but because patient and control samples were amplified and corrected together, any resulting skew would affect both groups equally. Because cDNA rather than genomic DNA was sequenced, highly expressing activated cells could have been over-represented, although no difference in activation and CD3 levels was found between groups. Type 1 diabetes patients showed a moderate but significant shortening of TCRB CDR3 length in all four CD4+ subsets. Fewer insertions and more nucleotide deletions at VDJ recombination sites were observed in patients with type 1 diabetes, implying thymic rearrangement abnormalities. Because small numbers of individuals were included in the HLA sub-analyses, any influence of HLA type on TCRB rearrangement was left unresolved.

Each donor gave one peripheral blood draw, averaging approximately 0.12 L, which was collected into heparinised tubes. A BD FACSAria II was used to sort naive, central memory, regulatory and stem cell-like memory CD4+ T cells with a panel that included CD45RO, CCR7, CD25, CD127, CD95 and CD27. Purity was above 98% for every sorted population. PBMCs were separated immediately by Lymphoprep density gradient centrifugation and were stained directly, without being cultured. So that batch effects would be minimized, each experiment stained and sorted samples in pairs, pairing one healthy donor with one patient. All of the isolated RNA was reverse transcribed with the High Capacity cDNA Reverse Transcription Kit, so expressed TCRB transcripts were sequenced. Deep immunoSEQ sequencing was applied to naive, central memory and regulatory T cell samples, giving an average of roughly 3.5 million total reads per sample. After sorted cells were lysed in RLT buffer, RNA was extracted with DNase-treated RNeasy Micro or Mini kits, with the choice depending on cell number. To prevent cross-contamination, every cell subset was processed on its own, while patient and healthy donor samples were processed together. Using the immunoSEQ multiplex PCR, TCRB sequences were amplified from cDNA into 87-bp fragments spanning the CDR3 region. Sequencing of the amplicons was done on the Illumina HiSeq platform. In the original analysis: Synthetic template baselines were used to correct PCR bias computationally, reads within Hamming distance 2 were collapsed, and singletons that could not be merged were discarded. By aligning reads against IMGT, V, D and J genes, CDR3 length, and insertions or deletions at six rearrangement sites were assigned. Within each subset, clonotype counts were normalized to sorted cell number, after which true diversity and Gini coefficients were computed with the tcR R package. The overlap coefficient, calculated on TCRB nucleotide sequences, was used to measure repertoire sharing. Imported from immuneACCESS, the table was reduced by TCRdb to in-frame sequences with V and J called. These copies leave out some clones; in studies compared against another copy, an unresolved V gene accounts for under half, and the cause of the remainder is not known. The D gene and trimming were derived from the DNA, and the V and J assignments and clone size from that table. The table for this sample lists over 150,000 clones; about 8.1% of them were counted only once. The ten largest clones capture about 0.6% of the sample.

The sequencing sample was made of central memory CD4+ T cells from blood. The receptor chain draws on TRBV19 and TRBJ2-3; 8 nucleotides in the junction match TRBD1. The receptor's source is a man aged 18 to 30 in good health. At the DNA level, the sequence is TGTGCCAGTAGAGGGAAGCTCAGGGGGCGCACAGATACGCAGTATTTT. It specifies CASRGKLRGRTDTQYF.